This TCR beta chain was documented in a study of blood T cell repertoires in COVID-19. Study information: The study drew acute and convalescent COVID-19 samples from the United States, Italy and Spain.

Sequenced by immunoSEQ multiplex PCR; TCRdb stores in-frame clones only, minus some. The table has 170,000 or so clones, 75% to 80% seen once; the top ten hold about 26%. This clone was observed a few times. Trimming removed 5 bases from V and 7 bases from J, with 27 bases in between. This CDR3 has 18 residues. Germline assignment: CDR1 MGHRA and CDR2 YSYEKL. The specimen sequenced was peripheral blood. The chain is built from TRBV4-1 and TRBJ2-1; D possibly corresponds to TRBD1 (5 bases). The receptor's source is a woman in her sixties or seventies with acute or convalescent COVID-19. In DNA, the CDR3 is TGCGCCAGCAGCTTCAAACTATCTTCGGGCAGGGTTGAGAATGAGCAGTTCTTC. Translating it yields CASSFKLSSGRVENEQFF.